This T cell receptor (beta chain) was captured by sequencing in a study of cytomegalovirus exposure and HLA in healthy donors. The CDR3 totals 13 residues. Germline values: CDR1 GTSNPN, CDR2 SVGIG (reference sequence). Trimming stripped 3 bases from V and 4 bases from J, with 13 bases between. It was with 60 Vbeta and 13 Jbeta primers that the PCR ran. As originally analysed: In a later analysis, the count reached roughly 80 million unique TCR beta chains, with roughly 9.9 million shared. TCRdb's copy holds only in-frame clones and misses some; the assay was immunoSEQ multiplex PCR. The V and J calls and clone size are taken from that table; D and trimming were inferred from the DNA. This table has approximately 110,000 clones, around 77% appearing once.

The TCR comes from a woman between 40 and 50 years old in good health and CMV-seropositive. J is TRBJ2-7 and V is TRBV30, with a weak D call TRBD2 (5 bases). The sequenced sample consisted of PBMCs. CDR3 bases: TGTGCCTGGAGCCCTGGGCGGGTTTACGAGCAGTACTTC. Residues: CAWSPGRVYEQYF.